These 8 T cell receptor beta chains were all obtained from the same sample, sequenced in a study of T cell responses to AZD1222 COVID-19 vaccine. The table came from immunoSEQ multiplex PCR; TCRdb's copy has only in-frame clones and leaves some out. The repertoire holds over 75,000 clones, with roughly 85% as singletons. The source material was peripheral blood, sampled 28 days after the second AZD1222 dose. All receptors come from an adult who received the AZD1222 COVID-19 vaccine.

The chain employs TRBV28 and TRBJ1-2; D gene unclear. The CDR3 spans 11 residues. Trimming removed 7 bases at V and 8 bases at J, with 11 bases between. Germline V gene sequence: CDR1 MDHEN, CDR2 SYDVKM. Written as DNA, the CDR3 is TGTGCCAGCACGAACCCGCGGGGCTACACCTTC. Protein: CASTNPRGYTF.

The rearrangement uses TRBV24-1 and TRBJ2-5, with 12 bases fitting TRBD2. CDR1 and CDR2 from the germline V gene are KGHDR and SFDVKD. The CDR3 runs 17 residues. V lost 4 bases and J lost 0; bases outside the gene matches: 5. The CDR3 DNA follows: TGTGCCACCAGTGAAAGACTAGCGGGGGTAAACCAAGAGACCCAGTACTTC. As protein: CATSERLAGVNQETQYF.

CDR3 protein: CAWTGAISYNSPLHF. For the CDR3, the DNA is TGTGCCTGGACGGGAGCCATCTCCTATAATTCACCCCTCCACTTT. This chain connects TRBV30 to TRBJ1-6; D ambiguous. There are 15 residues in the CDR3. In germline, CDR1 is GTSNPN, CDR2 SVGIG (reference sequence). Trimming took 4 bases from V and 0 from J, leaving 10 bases between them. The whole variable domain, remainder taken from reference TRBV30 and TRBJ1-6, is SQTIHQWPATLVQPVGSPLSLECTVEGTSNPNLYWYRQAAGRGLQLLFYSVGIGQISSEVPQNLSASRPQDRQFILSSKKLLLSDSGFYLCAWTGAISYNSPLHFGNGTRLTVT.

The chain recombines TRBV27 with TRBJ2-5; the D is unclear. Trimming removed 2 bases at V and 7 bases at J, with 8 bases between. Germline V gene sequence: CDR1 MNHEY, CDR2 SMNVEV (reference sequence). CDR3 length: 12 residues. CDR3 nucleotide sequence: TGTGCCAGCAGTTTAATTGGTGGGACCCAGTACTTC. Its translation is CASSLIGGTQYF.

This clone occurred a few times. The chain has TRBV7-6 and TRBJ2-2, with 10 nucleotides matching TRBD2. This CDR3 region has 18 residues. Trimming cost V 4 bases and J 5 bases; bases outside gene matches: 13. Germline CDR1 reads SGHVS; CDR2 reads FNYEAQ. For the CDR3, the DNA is TGTGCCAGCAGCTCAAGGGCCAGCGGGGGGGATAAAACCGGGGAGCTGTTTTTT. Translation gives CASSSRASGGDKTGELFF.

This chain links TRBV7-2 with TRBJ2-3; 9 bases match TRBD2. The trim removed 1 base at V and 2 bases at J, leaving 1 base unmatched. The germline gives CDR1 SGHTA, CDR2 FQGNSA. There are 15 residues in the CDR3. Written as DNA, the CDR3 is TGTGCCAGCAGCTTAGAGCGGGGGGTCACAGATACGCAGTATTTT. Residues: CASSLERGVTDTQYF. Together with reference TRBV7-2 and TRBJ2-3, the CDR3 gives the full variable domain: GAGVSQSPSNKVTEKGKDVELRCDPISGHTALYWYRQSLGQGLEFLIYFQGNSAPDKSGLPSDRFSAERTGGSVSTLTIQRTQQEDSAVYLCASSLERGVTDTQYFGPGTRLTVL.

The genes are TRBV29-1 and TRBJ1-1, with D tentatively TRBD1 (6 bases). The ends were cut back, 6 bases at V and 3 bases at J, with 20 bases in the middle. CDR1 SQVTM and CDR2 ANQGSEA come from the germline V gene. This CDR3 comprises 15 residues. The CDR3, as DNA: TGCAGCGTCCGCCCCCAACAGGGCTGGGACACTGAAGCTTTCTTT. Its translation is CSVRPQQGWDTEAFF.

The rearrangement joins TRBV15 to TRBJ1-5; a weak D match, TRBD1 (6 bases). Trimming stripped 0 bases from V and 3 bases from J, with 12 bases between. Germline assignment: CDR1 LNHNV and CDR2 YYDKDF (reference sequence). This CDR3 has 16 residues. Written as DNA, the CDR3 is TGTGCCACCAGCAGAGATAGGGGGACCTTCAATCAGCCCCAGCATTTT. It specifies CATSRDRGTFNQPQHF.